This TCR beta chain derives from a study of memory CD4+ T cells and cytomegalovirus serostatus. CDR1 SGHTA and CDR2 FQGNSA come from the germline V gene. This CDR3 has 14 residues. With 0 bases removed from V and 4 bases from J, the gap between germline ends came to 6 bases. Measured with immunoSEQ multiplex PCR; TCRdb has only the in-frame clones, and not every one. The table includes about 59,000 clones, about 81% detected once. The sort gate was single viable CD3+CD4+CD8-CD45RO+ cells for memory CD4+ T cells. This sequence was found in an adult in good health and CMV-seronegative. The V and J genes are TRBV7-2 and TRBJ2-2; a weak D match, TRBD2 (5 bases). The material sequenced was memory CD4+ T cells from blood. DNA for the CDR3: TGTGCCAGCAGCTTAGCGGCGGGCACCGGGGAGCTGTTTTTT. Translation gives CASSLAAGTGELFF.